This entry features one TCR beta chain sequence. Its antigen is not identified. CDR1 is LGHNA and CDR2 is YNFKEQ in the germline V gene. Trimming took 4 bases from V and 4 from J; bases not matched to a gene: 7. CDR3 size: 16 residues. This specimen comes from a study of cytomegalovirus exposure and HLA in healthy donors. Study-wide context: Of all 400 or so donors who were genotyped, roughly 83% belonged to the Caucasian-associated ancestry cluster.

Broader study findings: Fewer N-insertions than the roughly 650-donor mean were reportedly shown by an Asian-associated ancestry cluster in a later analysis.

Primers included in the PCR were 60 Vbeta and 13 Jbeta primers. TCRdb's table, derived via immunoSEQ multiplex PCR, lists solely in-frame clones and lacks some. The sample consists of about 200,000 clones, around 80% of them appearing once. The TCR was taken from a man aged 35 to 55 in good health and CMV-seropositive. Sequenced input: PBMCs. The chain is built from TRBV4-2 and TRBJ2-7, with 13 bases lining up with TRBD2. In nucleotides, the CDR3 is TGTGCCAGCAGCCTTACCGGGACTAGCGGGGATTACGAGCAGTACTTC. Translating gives CASSLTGTSGDYEQYF.